The entry below gives a single TCR beta chain sequence along with its context. The antigen remains unidentified. The sample is drawn from a study of multiple sclerosis patients with progressive multifocal leukoencephalopathy. Study-wide results and caveats: Expanded clones at PML onset predated and persisted through natalizumab therapy. No common TRBV or TRBJ usage or pairing appeared at PML. Whether JC virus or general immunocompromise explains the findings remained unclear.

The data were produced by immunoSEQ multiplex PCR, yet TCRdb's version contains in-frame clones alone and is incomplete. Here the sample spans about 30,000 clones, around nine tenths being singletons. Time point noted: less than 7 months of natalizumab therapy. T1 marks 6 months and T2 marks 12 months of natalizumab therapy. The CDR3 loop spans 15 amino acids. The germline V gene encodes CDR1 MDHEN and CDR2 SYDVKM. The ends lost 1 base at V and 6 bases at J; junction bases unmatched: 7. The sequences come from PBMCs, collected from a patient treated with natalizumab. The source of this sequence is a human donor with multiple sclerosis. The chain recombines TRBV28 with TRBJ2-3; TRBD1 matches at 7 bases. The CDR3 DNA sequence: TGTGCCAGCAGTTTATCTACAGGGGCCCGGGATACGCAGTATTTT. Translating gives CASSLSTGARDTQYF.